This T cell receptor (beta chain) emerged from a study of CD8 T cells in ankylosing spondylitis. General study findings and limits: Clones linked with disease were CD8+ and fairly uncommon in the peripheral blood. Some of these motif variants have turned up before, in reports on reactive arthritis synovial fluid and blood. Disease-linked clones were reportedly significantly enriched in matched ankylosing spondylitis synovial fluid. What seemed typical of ankylosing spondylitis blood was a TCR beta motif built from about eight highly homologous variants.

Points on this clonotype: The antigen is not known.

Making the TCR beta libraries involved quantitative 5'-RACE with molecular barcodes. TCRdb re-called the 5' RACE reads with MiXCR, one entry per CDR3 protein. The sample has under 550,000 distinct CDR3 sequences; roughly 26% are singletons. V lost 1 base, J lost 7 bases, and 10 bases lay in between. The CDR3 runs 14 residues. In germline, CDR1 is KGHDR, CDR2 SFDVKD. The V gene is TRBV24-1, the J gene TRBJ2-1; D unclear. The origin of this receptor is a male donor with ankylosing spondylitis. The sequenced sample was blood, either unsorted or a sorted T cell fraction (not recorded which). Here the CDR3 reads CATSDLGRINEQFF. In nucleotides, the CDR3 is TGTGCCACCAGTGATTTAGGCAGGATTAATGAGCAGTTCTTC.